The T cell receptor (beta chain) under discussion was sequenced for a study of blood T cell repertoires in COVID-19. The method was immunoSEQ multiplex PCR; TCRdb's version includes in-frame clones alone and lacks a portion of them. The profile shows a few hundred thousand clones, approximately 80% of them singletons. The CDR3 is made up of 15 amino acids. Trimming left V 4 bases short and J 3 bases short, with 12 bases between. Germline lookup yields CDR1 LNHDA and CDR2 SQIVND (reference sequence). The source is an elderly woman with acute or convalescent COVID-19. The sequencing input was peripheral blood. V usage is TRBV19 and J usage is TRBJ1-4, with D perhaps matching TRBD1 (6 bases). CDR3 DNA: TGTGCCAGTAGTACCCTGAGGGGGTCTAATGAAAAACTGTTTTTT. Amino acids: CASSTLRGSNEKLFF.